The 27 T cell receptor beta chains below come from one sample, sequenced in a study of blood T cell repertoires in COVID-19. Profiling relied on immunoSEQ multiplex PCR, and the TCRdb table lists in-frame clones only, not all of them. The sample holds around 250,000 clones, roughly 90% seen once. Material for sequencing was peripheral blood. The receptors were sampled from a woman aged 25-40 years with active or convalescent COVID-19.

This clone was recorded a few times. The chain couples TRBV5-4 to TRBJ2-2; D uncertain. Trimming left V 0 bases short and J 5 bases short, with 8 bases between. The CDR3 extends over 14 amino acids. In germline, CDR1 is SGHNT, CDR2 YYREEE (reference sequence). Written as DNA, the CDR3 is TGTGCCAGCAGCTTGGAGAGAGAAACCGGGGAGCTGTTTTTT. Its protein product is CASSLERETGELFF. The variable domain in full, with the rest retrieved from reference TRBV5-4 and TRBJ2-2, is ETGVTQSPTHLIKTRGQQVTLRCSSQSGHNTVSWYQQALGQGPQFIFQYYREEENGRGNFPPRFSGLQFPNYSSELNVNALELDDSALYLCASSLERETGELFFGEGSRLTVL.

The genes are TRBV2 and TRBJ1-1; no reliable D call. The CDR3 is made up of 12 amino acids. Trimming stripped 1 base from V and 10 bases from J, with 10 bases between. Germline CDR1 SNHLY, CDR2 FYNNEI. DNA of the CDR3: TGTGCCAGCAGTGAAGTGCAAGTCGGAGCTTTCTTT. It translates to CASSEVQVGAFF.

Only one count was recorded for this clone. This chain uses TRBV6-4 with TRBJ1-2; 8 nucleotides align to TRBD1. Looked up from germline, CDR1 is MRHNA and CDR2 is SNTAGT. Unmatched junction bases numbered 8, after V lost 0 bases and J lost 8 bases. The CDR3 sequence is 15 residues long. This CDR3 reads CASSDSQGAGEGYTF. The CDR3 DNA reads TGTGCCAGCAGTGACTCGCAGGGGGCCGGTGAGGGCTACACCTTC.

The genes are TRBV4-3 and TRBJ2-3; D may be TRBD2 (6 bases). The germline V and J ends were trimmed by 0 bases and 2 bases, with 12 bases remaining between them. Germline CDR1 is LGHNA and CDR2 is YSLEER. The CDR3 spans 16 residues. The CDR3 DNA sequence: TGCGCCAGCAGCCAAGATCTAGGACTAATCACAGATACGCAGTATTTT. This codes for CASSQDLGLITDTQYF.

The V gene is TRBV25-1, the J gene TRBJ1-1; a possible D gene is TRBD1 (6 bases). The CDR3 extends over 13 amino acids. V was pared by 2 bases and J by 7 bases, with 11 bases between. The germline gives CDR1 MGHDK, CDR2 SYGVNS. CDR3 sequence: CASSEGGGYEAFF. The CDR3 bases are TGTGCCAGCAGTGAAGGGGGGGGCTATGAAGCTTTCTTT.

The gene calls are TRBV11-3 and TRBJ2-7; TRBD1 matches at 7 bases. Germline assignment: CDR1 SGHNT and CDR2 YENEEA. V lost 5 bases and J lost 5; bases outside the gene matches: 9. This CDR3 is built from 14 residues. The CDR3 DNA follows: TGTGCCAGCAGCCAATTCAATACAGGGGACGAGCAGTACTTC. Translating gives CASSQFNTGDEQYF. The full variable domain, rest sourced from reference TRBV11-3 and TRBJ2-7, is EAGVVQSPRYKIIEKKQPVAFWCNPISGHNTLYWYLQNLGQGPELLIRYENEEAVDDSQLPKDRFSAERLKGVDSTLKIQPAELGDSAVYLCASSQFNTGDEQYFGPGTRLTVT.

The chain joins TRBV18 to TRBJ2-3; 11 positions match TRBD2. This CDR3 comprises 23 residues. V was clipped by 4 bases and J by 0 bases; unmatched bases: 24. Germline loops: CDR1 KGHSH, CDR2 LQKENI. The CDR3 reads CASSRRPRQTGDGTSGSTDTQYF. The CDR3 DNA reads TGTGCCAGCTCACGACGTCCAAGGCAAACAGGGGACGGGACTAGCGGAAGCACAGATACGCAGTATTTT.

CDR3 coding DNA: TGTGCCAGTAGTCTAACAGGGGACGGTCAGCCCCAGCATTTT. Translated: CASSLTGDGQPQHF. The chain uses TRBV19 and TRBJ1-5; TRBD1 agrees at 7 bases. V was clipped by 5 bases and J by 6 bases; unmatched bases: 7. The CDR3 is made up of 14 amino acids. Germline V lookup: CDR1 LNHDA, CDR2 SQIVND (reference sequence).

Comment on this clone: The junction and the germline gene differ at one end; a read error may be behind it. The genes are TRBV20-1 and TRBJ2-3; TRBD2 matches at 9 bases. Germline V gives CDR1 DFQATT, CDR2 SNEGSKA (reference sequence). The CDR3 runs to 11 residues. In nucleotides, the CDR3 is TGCAGTGCTAGCCCGGGACTAGCTGGGATTTTT. Protein product: CSASPGLAGIF.

This clone has a single count. The chain recombines TRBV18 with TRBJ1-2; TRBD1 aligns across 8 bases. The CDR3 spans 13 residues. Germline trimming cut 5 bases from V and 8 bases from J; bases unmatched to any gene: 7. Germline V gives CDR1 KGHSH, CDR2 LQKENI. DNA of the CDR3: TGTGCCAGCTCAACGGGACAGGTCGACGGCTACACCTTC. Its protein is CASSTGQVDGYTF.

The chain combines TRBV10-1 with TRBJ2-1; D might be TRBD2 (6 bases). This CDR3 comprises 14 residues. Germline V gene data show CDR1 as WNHNN and CDR2 as SYGVQD (reference sequence). With 0 bases removed from V and 13 bases from J, the gap between germline ends came to 16 bases. For the CDR3, the DNA is TGCGCCAGCAGTGAGTCCGGGACTCCGGAGGAACAGTTCTTC. Translation: CASSESGTPEEQFF.

DNA for the CDR3: TGTGCCAGCAGCTTAAACAGGGTGTCTGGCTACACCTTC. Translated, it gives CASSLNRVSGYTF. V gene TRBV14 combines with J gene TRBJ1-2, with a possible D match to TRBD1 (6 bases). This CDR3 spans 13 amino acids. Germline CDR1 is SGHDN and CDR2 is FVKESK. V shed 5 bases and J shed 7 bases, with 14 bases lying between them.

The chain links TRBV7-3 to TRBJ2-3; TRBD2 aligns across 14 bases. Germline CDR1 is SGHTA and CDR2 is FQGTGA. The ends lost 5 bases at V and 11 bases at J; junction bases unmatched: 15. The CDR3 runs 17 residues. The CDR3 nucleotides are TGTGCCAGCAGCCCCGAATCGGGGACTAGCGGGGGCCCTAAGCAGTATTTT. Protein product: CASSPESGTSGGPKQYF.

The chain links TRBV5-1 to TRBJ2-2; tentatively, D is TRBD1 (6 bases). CDR3 length: 18 amino acids. V lost 1 base and J 6 bases, leaving 22 bases between the germline ends. CDR1 and CDR2 from the germline V gene are SGHRS and YFSETQ. For the CDR3, the DNA is TGCGCCAGCAGCTTGTTTCGGAGGACAGAGAAAACGGCCGGGGAGCTGTTTTTT. Translating it yields CASSLFRRTEKTAGELFF.

On this clone: Within the sample, other DNA sequences also encode this same CDR3. This chain connects TRBV9 to TRBJ2-5; 9 bases match TRBD2. The V gene's germline CDR1 is SGDLS and CDR2 YYNGEE. The CDR3 sequence is 15 residues long. With V trimmed by 0 bases and J by 5 bases, 5 bases remained unmatched. CDR3 protein: CASSVGRGGPETQYF. Written as DNA, the CDR3 is TGTGCCAGCAGCGTAGGGCGGGGGGGGCCGGAGACCCAGTACTTC. The variable domain in full, with the rest retrieved from reference TRBV9 and TRBJ2-5, is DSGVTQTPKHLITATGQRVTLRCSPRSGDLSVYWYQQSLDQGLQFLIQYYNGEERAKGNILERFSAQQFPDLHSELNLSSLELGDSALYFCASSVGRGGPETQYFGPGTRLLVL.

The chain has TRBV18 and TRBJ2-5; D uncertain. This CDR3 comprises 15 residues. V lost 2 bases, J lost 1 base, and 11 bases lay in between. Per the germline V gene, CDR1 is KGHSH and CDR2 is LQKENI. Here the CDR3 reads CASSPIRGGQETQYF. CDR3 sequence (DNA): TGTGCCAGCTCACCAATTCGTGGCGGCCAAGAGACCCAGTACTTC.

The V gene is TRBV11-2, the J gene TRBJ1-2, with 8 bases aligning to TRBD1. J was trimmed by 7 bases and V by 0 bases; bases with no gene match: 7. The germline gives CDR1 SGHAT, CDR2 FQNNGV. This CDR3 comprises 15 residues. The CDR3 sequence is CASSLEGLRGLGYTF. For the CDR3, the DNA is TGTGCCAGCAGCTTAGAGGGGCTCAGGGGGCTTGGCTACACCTTC.

The chain has TRBV28 and TRBJ2-3, with TRBD1 matching 11 bases. CDR1 is MDHEN and CDR2 is SYDVKM in the germline V gene. V lost 7 bases to trimming and J lost 6 bases; unmatched junction nucleotides: 9. The length of the CDR3 is 15 residues. CDR3 sequence (DNA): TGTGCCAGCACCAAGGGCGGACAGGGGGCGGATACGCAGTATTTT. Amino acid sequence: CASTKGGQGADTQYF.

This clone has only a few counts. Other DNA sequences of this sample code for an identical CDR3. This CDR3 reads CASSPTDSGTSGGVETQYF. The CDR3 nucleotides are TGTGCCAGCAGCCCTACCGACTCCGGGACTAGCGGGGGGGTGGAGACCCAGTACTTC. The chain has TRBV4-2 and TRBJ2-5; 16 nucleotides line up with TRBD2. Per germline, CDR1 LGHNA and CDR2 YNFKEQ. The J segment lost 5 bases and the V segment lost 4 bases, leaving 13 bases of the junction unmatched. This CDR3 is built from 19 residues.

In DNA, the CDR3 is TGTGCCACCAGCAGAGTTCCCTTTGAGGCGCGGGAAAAACTGTTTTTT. Protein sequence: CATSRVPFEAREKLFF. The rearrangement joins TRBV15 to TRBJ1-4; D remains ambiguous. This CDR3 contains 16 residues. From germline, CDR1 is LNHNV and CDR2 YYDKDF (reference sequence). Trimming took 1 base from V and 8 from J, leaving 17 bases between them.

The chain uses TRBV4-2 and TRBJ1-1; D gene unclear. V lost 0 bases, J lost 9 bases, and 14 bases lay in between. Germline V lookup: CDR1 LGHNA, CDR2 YNFKEQ. The CDR3 is made up of 14 amino acids. The DNA for the CDR3 is TGTGCCAGCAGCCAAGATCTCATAAGGGAGAAAGCTTTCTTT. The encoded protein is CASSQDLIREKAFF.

The chain recombines TRBV4-3 with TRBJ1-2; D possibly corresponds to TRBD1 (6 bases). CDR1 LGHNA and CDR2 YSLEER come from the germline V gene. The V end lost 2 bases, the J end lost 0 bases, and 7 bases lay between the germline ends. The CDR3 has 14 amino acids. CDR3 nucleotides: TGCGCCAGCAGCCAACAGGGGACTAACTATGGCTACACCTTC. It yields the protein CASSQQGTNYGYTF.

The chain joins TRBV9 to TRBJ1-5; no reliable D call. The CDR3 consists of 15 residues. The V end lost 4 bases, the J end lost 6 bases, and 17 bases lay between the germline ends. CDR1 and CDR2 from the germline V gene are SGDLS and YYNGEE. The CDR3, as DNA: TGTGCCAGCAGCCCTTTCGACGGGTCTGGTCAGCCCCAGCATTTT. It is translated as CASSPFDGSGQPQHF.

The chain uses TRBV10-1 and TRBJ2-1, with 9 bases that match TRBD2. CDR1 and CDR2 from the germline V gene are WNHNN and SYGVQD (reference sequence). The CDR3 consists of 18 residues. Trimming took 3 bases from V and 0 from J; bases not matched to a gene: 9. The CDR3 bases are TGCGCCAGCAGTGATGTGTTAGCGGGGGATAGCTCCTACAATGAGCAGTTCTTC. Protein: CASSDVLAGDSSYNEQFF.

The chain employs TRBV30 and TRBJ1-6; D is possibly TRBD1 (5 bases). The V gene lost 0 bases and the J gene lost 8 bases, with 11 bases spanning the gap. Germline V CDR1 and CDR2: GTSNPN, SVGIG (reference sequence). The CDR3 contains 14 residues. The CDR3 loop is CAWSVQVAHSPLHF. The CDR3 DNA reads TGTGCCTGGAGTGTACAGGTAGCCCATTCACCCCTCCACTTT.

The rearrangement joins TRBV5-6 to TRBJ2-1; 9 nucleotides match TRBD2. V shed 0 bases and J 7 bases; nucleotides not matched to a gene: 8. CDR3 length: 16 residues. Germline CDR1 is SGHDT and CDR2 is YYEEEE. The CDR3 here is CASSLASGTSWNEQFF. DNA for the CDR3: TGTGCCAGCAGCTTGGCCTCCGGGACTAGCTGGAATGAGCAGTTCTTC.

CDR3 sequence: CASSMLGEATEAFF. CDR3 nucleotide sequence: TGTGCCAGTAGTATGTTGGGGGAGGCCACTGAAGCTTTCTTT. This chain joins TRBV19 and TRBJ1-1; tentative D call: TRBD1 (5 bases). Trimming removed 3 bases from V and 4 bases from J, with 12 bases in between. This CDR3 spans 14 amino acids. Germline V lookup: CDR1 LNHDA, CDR2 SQIVND (reference sequence). The complete variable domain, with remaining parts taken from reference TRBV19 and TRBJ1-1, reads DGGITQSPKYLFRKEGQNVTLSCEQNLNHDAMYWYRQDPGQGLRLIYYSQIVNDFQKGDIAEGYSVSREKKESFPLTVTSAQKNPTAFYLCASSMLGEATEAFFGQGTRLTVV.